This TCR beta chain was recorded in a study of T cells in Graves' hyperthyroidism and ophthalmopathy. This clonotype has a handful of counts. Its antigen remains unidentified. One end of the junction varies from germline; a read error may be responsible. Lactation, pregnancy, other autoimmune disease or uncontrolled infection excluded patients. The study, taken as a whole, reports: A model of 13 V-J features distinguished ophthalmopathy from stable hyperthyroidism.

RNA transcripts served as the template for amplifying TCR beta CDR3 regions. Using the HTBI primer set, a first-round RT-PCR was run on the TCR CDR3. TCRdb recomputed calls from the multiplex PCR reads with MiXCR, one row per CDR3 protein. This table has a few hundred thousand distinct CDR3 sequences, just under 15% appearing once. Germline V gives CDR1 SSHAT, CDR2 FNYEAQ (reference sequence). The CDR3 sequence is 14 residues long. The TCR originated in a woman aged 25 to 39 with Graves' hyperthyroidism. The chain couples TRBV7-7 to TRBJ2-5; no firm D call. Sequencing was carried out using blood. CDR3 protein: CASSLVSSFETQYF. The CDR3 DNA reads TGTGCTAGCAGCTTAGTCTCCAGTTTCGAGACCCAGTACTTC.